This T cell receptor (beta chain) was identified in a study of blood T cell repertoires in COVID-19. Study background: Samples taken during acute and convalescent COVID-19 were collected in the United States, Italy and Spain. PBMCs, B-cell-depleted T cells, or T cells provided the cDNA or gDNA that made up the material.

Authors' analysis steps: Reference gene primer amplification gave nucleated cell count estimates. Assay: immunoSEQ multiplex PCR; the TCRdb copy retains only in-frame clones and omits some. V and J calls and clone size are those listed in that table; D and trimming were worked out from the DNA. The sample includes 150,000 or so clones, 70% to 90% seen only once; the top ten take 10%. V dropped 1 base and J dropped 5; count of bases not matched to a gene: 11. Germline assignment: CDR1 LGHNA and CDR2 YNFKEQ. The CDR3 totals 17 residues. This clone was counted once. The sample taken for sequencing was peripheral blood. This chain links TRBV4-2 with TRBJ1-5; 7 bases line up with TRBD1. This TCR was recovered from a man aged 50-60 years with acute or convalescent COVID-19. The CDR3 loop is CASSQGSTGAPHQPQHF. DNA for the CDR3: TGTGCCAGCAGCCAAGGCTCCACAGGGGCCCCCCATCAGCCCCAGCATTTT.